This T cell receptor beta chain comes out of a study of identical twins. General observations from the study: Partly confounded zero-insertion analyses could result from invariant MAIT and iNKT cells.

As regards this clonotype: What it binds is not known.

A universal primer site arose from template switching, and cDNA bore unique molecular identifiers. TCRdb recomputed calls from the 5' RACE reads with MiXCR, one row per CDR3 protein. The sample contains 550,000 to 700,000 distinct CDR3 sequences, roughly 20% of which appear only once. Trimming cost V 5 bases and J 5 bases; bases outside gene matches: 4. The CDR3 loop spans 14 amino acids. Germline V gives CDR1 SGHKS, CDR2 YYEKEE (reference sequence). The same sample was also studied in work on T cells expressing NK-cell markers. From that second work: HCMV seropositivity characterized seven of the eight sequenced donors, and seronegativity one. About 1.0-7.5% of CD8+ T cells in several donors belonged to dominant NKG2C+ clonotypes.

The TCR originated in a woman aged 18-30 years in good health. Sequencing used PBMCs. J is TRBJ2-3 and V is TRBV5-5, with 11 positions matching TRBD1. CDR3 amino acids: CASSPGQGVDTQYF. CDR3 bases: TGTGCCAGCAGTCCGGGACAGGGGGTAGATACGCAGTATTTT.